This is a list of T cell receptor beta chains from one sample in a study of blood T cell repertoires in COVID-19. Generated by immunoSEQ multiplex PCR, the TCRdb table keeps only in-frame clones and is missing some. The data hold approximately 150,000 clones, with 70% to 90% observed a single time. The sequencing input was peripheral blood. The receptors were gathered from a human donor with acute or convalescent COVID-19. The donor label of this sample is uncertain. CDR3s include the opening cysteine and the closing phenylalanine or tryptophan. Fields, in order: D gene, clone size, J gene, V gene, CDR3 DNA, CDR3 protein. D genes are given only for firm matches. Size is omitted from some rows. Given values are once, few, many or a class for expanded clones.

NA | NA | TRBJ2-7 | TRBV7-9 | TGTGCCAGCAGCTCCCAGGTTCCCTACGAGCAGTACTTC | CASSSQVPYEQYF
TRBD1 | NA | TRBJ1-1 | TRBV5-6 | TGTGCCAGCAGCTCAGACAGGGGACGGACTGAAGCTTTCTTT | CASSSDRGRTEAFF
NA | few | TRBJ1-2 | TRBV7-2 | TGTGCCAGCAGCTCAAACGGGGTTTTAAGAGGCTACACCTTC | CASSSNGVLRGYTF
TRBD1 | NA | TRBJ2-1 | TRBV18 | TGTGCCAGCTCACCGGGACAGGGCGTCAATGAGCAGTTCTTC | CASSPGQGVNEQFF
TRBD2 | few | TRBJ2-3 | TRBV7-6 | TGTGCCAGCAGCTTAGCGGGAGGGAATACGCAGTATTTT | CASSLAGGNTQYF
TRBD2 | NA | TRBJ2-5 | TRBV7-6 | TGTGCCAGCAGCGGGACTAGCGGGGTGGTAGAGACCCAGTACTTC | CASSGTSGVVETQYF
NA | NA | TRBJ1-1 | TRBV27 | TGTGCCAGCAGTTCCAGACAGACCGGGGGTGCGAATTTCTTT | CASSSRQTGGANFF
NA | NA | TRBJ1-1 | TRBV7-2 | TGTGCCAGCAGCCCAGGACTGAGGAACACTGAAGCTTTCTTT | CASSPGLRNTEAFF
NA | NA | TRBJ1-2 | TRBV9 | TGTGCCAGCAGCGTAGGCCCGGGAGACTATGGCTACACCTTC | CASSVGPGDYGYTF
NA | few | TRBJ1-2 | TRBV5-8 | TGTGCCAGCAGAAGAGCCTATGGCTACACCTTC | CASRRAYGYTF
TRBD1 | NA | TRBJ1-5 | TRBV7-2 | TGTGCCAGCAGCTCCTTCGCCGGGACAGGGGATCAGCCCCAGCATTTT | CASSSFAGTGDQPQHF
NA | NA | TRBJ2-6 | TRBV29-1 | TGCAGCGTTGATATTCCCTCTGGGGCCAACGTCCTGACTTTC | CSVDIPSGANVLTF
NA | NA | TRBJ2-1 | TRBV20-1 | TGCAGTGCTACCCCAGACAATGAGCAGTTCTTC | CSATPDNEQFF
NA | few | TRBJ1-1 | TRBV18 | TGTGCCAGCTCACCACAGGGGCCCGGAGCTTTCTTT | CASSPQGPGAFF
NA | NA | TRBJ2-7 | TRBV19 | TGTGCCAGTAGTGTGGGCGACAGCTCCTACGAGCAGTACTTC | CASSVGDSSYEQYF
NA | once | TRBJ2-7 | TRBV20-1 | TGCAGTGCTAGTACAGGGAGCTCCTACGAGCAGTACTTC | CSASTGSSYEQYF
TRBD1 | NA | TRBJ2-6 | TRBV5-4 | TGTGCCACCACTCATACAGGGGCGCCCGGGGCCAACGTCCTGACTTTC | CATTHTGAPGANVLTF
NA | NA | TRBJ1-5 | TRBV28 | TGTGCCAGCAGTTTCTCGACAGGTCCTAGGACCCAGCATTTT | CASSFSTGPRTQHF
NA | NA | TRBJ2-7 | TRBV7-9 | TGTGCCAGCAGCCCAGGACAGAGCTACGAGCAGTACTTC | CASSPGQSYEQYF
TRBD2 | NA | TRBJ2-3 | TRBV7-6 | TGTGCCAGCAGCTTCTCATATCCTAGCGGGAGGACTACGCAGTATTTT | CASSFSYPSGRTTQYF
NA | NA | TRBJ1-2 | TRBV29-1 | TGCAGCGTTGAAACGGTAGTTTATAACTATGGCTACACCTTC | CSVETVVYNYGYTF
NA | NA | TRBJ1-2 | TRBV3-1/TRBV3-2 | TGTGCCAGCAACCGGGGAGGCTATGGCTACACCTTC | CASNRGGYGYTF
NA | once | TRBJ2-1 | TRBV4-3 | TGCGCCAGCAGCCAAGACAGGGCGGGAGAGCAGTTCTTC | CASSQDRAGEQFF
NA | NA | TRBJ2-2 | TRBV5-1 | TGCGCCAGCAGCTCTAGACTAGTAGGCACCGGGGAGCTGTTTTTT | CASSSRLVGTGELFF
NA | few | TRBJ2-3 | TRBV20-1 | TGCAGTGCTAGTTTGGGCGAAGATACGCAGTATTTT | CSASLGEDTQYF
NA | NA | TRBJ1-4 | TRBV7-9 | TGTGCCAGCAGCTTAGTCGGGACTAATGAAAAACTGTTTTTT | CASSLVGTNEKLFF
NA | NA | TRBJ1-4 | TRBV9 | TGTGCCAGCAGCGAGTCGGGTAGAACTAATGAAAAACTGTTTTTT | CASSESGRTNEKLFF